The T cell receptor (beta chain) described here comes from a study of immune evolution from preneoplasia to lung adenocarcinoma. Study results and caveats: Normal lung had the highest top T cell clone frequencies.

This clone has only a few counts. Its antigen is not identified. Some clones are missing from TCRdb's copy, which holds only in-frame ones; the method was immunoSEQ multiplex PCR. Of 15,000 or so clones detected, roughly 85% appear once; the ten largest clones hold around 2.9%. This CDR3 contains 16 residues. CDR1 is SGHTA and CDR2 is FQGTGA in the germline V gene. V lost 0 bases and J 3 bases, leaving 12 bases between the germline ends. Between about 2013 and 2018, patients underwent resection in Japan or China. Sequenced sample: FFPE lung adenocarcinoma in situ tissue. This sequence originates from a donor at least 70 years old with lung adenocarcinoma. This chain links TRBV7-3 with TRBJ2-1; no firm D call. In DNA, the CDR3 is TGTGCCAGCAGCTTAACGCCGCGACCAGACTACAATGAGCAGTTCTTC. It is translated as CASSLTPRPDYNEQFF.